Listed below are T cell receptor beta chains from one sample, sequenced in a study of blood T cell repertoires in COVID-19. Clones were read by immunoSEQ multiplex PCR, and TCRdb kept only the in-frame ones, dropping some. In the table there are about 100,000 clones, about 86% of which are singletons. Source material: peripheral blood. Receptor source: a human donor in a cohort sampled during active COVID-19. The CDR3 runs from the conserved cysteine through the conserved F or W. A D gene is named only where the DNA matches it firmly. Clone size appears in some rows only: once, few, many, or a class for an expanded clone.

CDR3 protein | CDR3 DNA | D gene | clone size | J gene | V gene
CASSLVGQGYSEAFF | TGTGCCAGCAGCTTAGTAGGACAGGGTTACTCTGAAGCTTTCTTT | TRBD1 | once | TRBJ1-1 | TRBV7-2
CASSQPGRGRAEAFF | TGCGCCAGCAGCCAACCTGGGCGAGGCAGGGCTGAAGCTTTCTTT | . | few | TRBJ1-1 | TRBV4-1
CAWSRPGNEAFF | TGTGCCTGGAGCCGCCCCGGGAATGAAGCTTTCTTT | . | . | TRBJ1-1 | TRBV30
CASRWIAGGPFKAQYF | TGTGCCAGCAGGTGGATAGCGGGAGGGCCCTTTAAGGCGCAGTATTTT | TRBD2 | . | TRBJ2-3 | TRBV11-2
CASSLTGRTEAFF | TGTGCCAGCAGTCTCACCGGTCGAACTGAAGCTTTCTTT | . | . | TRBJ1-1 | TRBV6-5
CASSPAEVPNTEAFF | TGCGCCAGCAGCCCCGCGGAGGTACCGAACACTGAAGCTTTCTTT | . | . | TRBJ1-1 | TRBV5-1
CASRLDGAGGYNEQFF | TGTGCAAGTCGCTTAGATGGTGCGGGAGGGTACAATGAGCAGTTCTTC | . | . | TRBJ2-1 | TRBV12-2
CASSATSGASGTEAFF | TGTGCCAGCAGCGCCACCTCAGGGGCGTCGGGCACTGAAGCTTTCTTT | . | . | TRBJ1-1 | TRBV9
CASSLVQGGLSEQFF | TGCGCCAGCAGCTTGGTACAGGGGGGGTTGAGTGAGCAGTTCTTC | . | . | TRBJ2-1 | TRBV5-1
CASSLGTGTYEQYF | TGCGCCAGCAGCTTGGGCACAGGGACCTACGAGCAGTACTTC | . | . | TRBJ2-7 | TRBV5-1
CASSRETGSYSGNTIYF | TGTGCCAGCAGCAGAGAGACAGGGAGCTACTCTGGAAACACCATATATTTT | TRBD1 | . | TRBJ1-3 | TRBV7-6
CASSVLNGYEQYF | TGTGCCAGCAGTGTCCTTAACGGCTACGAGCAGTACTTC | . | . | TRBJ2-7 | TRBV2
CASSPRRASGNTIYF | TGTGCCAGCAGCCCCCGGCGGGCCTCTGGAAACACCATATATTTT | . | . | TRBJ1-3 | TRBV11-1
CASSPLQGRTEAFF | TGTGCCAGCAGCCCCCTGCAGGGAAGGACTGAAGCTTTCTTT | . | once | TRBJ1-1 | TRBV7-9